The entry that follows covers one TCR beta chain sequence. Assay used: immunoSEQ multiplex PCR; TCRdb lists only in-frame clones, some missing. Here the sample spans some 350,000 clones, 60% to 80% being singletons. The record originates from a study of cytotoxic CD8 clonotypes in ibrutinib-treated CLL. This sample comprised PBMCs, obtained after 36 months of ibrutinib treatment. This sequence originates from a human donor with chronic lymphocytic leukemia.

Written as DNA, the CDR3 is TGTGCCAGCAGTGAGGCAGGACTTACAGGGGAGACCCAGTACTTC. Translation gives CASSEAGLTGETQYF. V is TRBV25-1 and J is TRBJ2-5; tentative D call: TRBD1 (6 bases). The CDR3 is 15 residues long. Germline CDR1 reads MGHDK; CDR2 reads SYGVNS. V lost 3 bases to trimming and J lost 5 bases, with 16 bases between them.